The rows below give T cell receptor beta chains drawn from one sample of a study of radiotherapy plus CTLA-4 blockade in lung cancer. Data came from immunoSEQ multiplex PCR; TCRdb stores just in-frame clones and leaves some out. This sample has tens of thousands of clones, with 79% found just once. This sample comprised peripheral blood, obtained from a patient treated with radiotherapy plus ipilimumab. The source of these receptors is a human donor with non-small cell lung cancer who had a complete response to radiotherapy plus ipilimumab. Each CDR3 is given with its conserved first and last residue. The order of the fields is clone size, CDR3 length, D gene, J gene, V gene, CDR3 DNA, CDR3 protein. D genes are given only for firm matches. Expanded clones are given a class, and other clones once, few, many or no size at all.

abundance: -; len: 11; d_gene: -; j_gene: TRBJ1-1; v_gene: TRBV30; CDR3nt: TGTGCCTGGGCTGGTTACACTGAAGCTTTCTTT; CDR3aa: CAWAGYTEAFF
abundance: -; len: 15; d_gene: -; j_gene: TRBJ1-1; v_gene: TRBV28; CDR3nt: TGTGCCAGCAGTTTAGGATCCCTAAGGAACACTGAAGCTTTCTTT; CDR3aa: CASSLGSLRNTEAFF
abundance: -; len: 14; d_gene: -; j_gene: TRBJ1-2; v_gene: TRBV27; CDR3nt: TGTGCCAGCAGTTCGGGGGGCGTGAACTATGGCTACACCTTC; CDR3aa: CASSSGGVNYGYTF
abundance: -; len: 11; d_gene: -; j_gene: TRBJ1-2; v_gene: TRBV19; CDR3nt: TGTGCCAGTAGTATGGGAGGCGGCTACACCTTC; CDR3aa: CASSMGGGYTF
abundance: -; len: 18; d_gene: TRBD2; j_gene: TRBJ2-3; v_gene: TRBV9; CDR3nt: TGTGCCAGCAGCGTAGGTCTAGCGGGCCGTTCTAGCACAGATACGCAGTATTTT; CDR3aa: CASSVGLAGRSSTDTQYF
abundance: -; len: 15; d_gene: TRBD1; j_gene: TRBJ2-3; v_gene: TRBV9; CDR3nt: TGTGCCAGCAGCGTAGCCAGGGACAGGACAGATACGCAGTATTTT; CDR3aa: CASSVARDRTDTQYF
abundance: -; len: 16; d_gene: -; j_gene: TRBJ1-6; v_gene: TRBV5-1; CDR3nt: TGCGCCAGCAGCTTGGAGGGCCAAGGGCGTCCCTCACCCCTCCACTTT; CDR3aa: CASSLEGQGRPSPLHF
abundance: -; len: 17; d_gene: -; j_gene: TRBJ2-1; v_gene: TRBV7-2; CDR3nt: TGTGCCAGCAGCCCCTTTGTTAGCGGTAGCTCCTACAATGAGCAGTTCTTC; CDR3aa: CASSPFVSGSSYNEQFF
abundance: -; len: 14; d_gene: TRBD1; j_gene: TRBJ1-5; v_gene: TRBV27; CDR3nt: TGTGCCAGCAGTGAACTACAGGGGATTCAGCCCCAGCATTTT; CDR3aa: CASSELQGIQPQHF
abundance: -; len: 16; d_gene: TRBD2; j_gene: TRBJ2-5; v_gene: TRBV18; CDR3nt: TGTGCCAGCTCACCACCGGGACTAGCGGGGCAAGAGACCCAGTACTTC; CDR3aa: CASSPPGLAGQETQYF
abundance: -; len: 15; d_gene: -; j_gene: TRBJ2-3; v_gene: TRBV21-1; CDR3nt: TGTGCCAGCAGCAAGATTAGCGAGGGGGCAGATACGCAGTATTTT; CDR3aa: CASSKISEGADTQYF
abundance: -; len: 12; d_gene: -; j_gene: TRBJ1-2; v_gene: TRBV30; CDR3nt: TGTGCCTGGAGTTCCGACGGCTATGGCTACACCTTC; CDR3aa: CAWSSDGYGYTF
abundance: -; len: 16; d_gene: -; j_gene: TRBJ1-2; v_gene: TRBV9; CDR3nt: TGTGCCAGCAGCGTAGGATTAAGGGAGGGAAACTATGGCTACACCTTC; CDR3aa: CASSVGLREGNYGYTF
abundance: -; len: 17; d_gene: TRBD1; j_gene: TRBJ1-1; v_gene: TRBV11-2; CDR3nt: TGTGCCAGCAACGATCATAAAGGGGTCACAGGGGGCACTGAAGCTTTCTTT; CDR3aa: CASNDHKGVTGGTEAFF
abundance: -; len: 14; d_gene: TRBD1; j_gene: TRBJ2-7; v_gene: TRBV10-3; CDR3nt: TGTGCCATCAGTGACCCAGGGGGCCCCTACGAGCAGTACTTC; CDR3aa: CAISDPGGPYEQYF
abundance: -; len: 12; d_gene: -; j_gene: TRBJ2-1; v_gene: TRBV7-2; CDR3nt: TGTGCCAGCAGCTTCGGGAGATATGAGCAGTTCTTC; CDR3aa: CASSFGRYEQFF
abundance: -; len: 11; d_gene: -; j_gene: TRBJ2-5; v_gene: TRBV10-3; CDR3nt: TGTGCCATCAGTGGGAAGGAGACCCAGTACTTC; CDR3aa: CAISGKETQYF
abundance: -; len: 19; d_gene: TRBD1; j_gene: TRBJ1-1; v_gene: TRBV7-9; CDR3nt: TGTGCCAGCAGCTTTTTTCCATCACAGGGGGGGAGGATGAACACTGAAGCTTTCTTT; CDR3aa: CASSFFPSQGGRMNTEAFF
abundance: -; len: 14; d_gene: -; j_gene: TRBJ1-1; v_gene: TRBV7-9; CDR3nt: TGTGCCAGCAGCTTGGGAGGGGGGACCACTGAAGCTTTCTTT; CDR3aa: CASSLGGGTTEAFF
abundance: -; len: 13; d_gene: -; j_gene: TRBJ2-1; v_gene: TRBV10-1; CDR3nt: TGCGCCAGCAGTGTGGGGCCCCAAACGGTGCAGTTCTTC; CDR3aa: CASSVGPQTVQFF
abundance: -; len: 14; d_gene: -; j_gene: TRBJ2-5; v_gene: TRBV19; CDR3nt: TGTGCCAGTAGTATAAACCCTTCGGATGAGACCCAGTACTTC; CDR3aa: CASSINPSDETQYF
abundance: -; len: 14; d_gene: -; j_gene: TRBJ2-1; v_gene: TRBV19; CDR3nt: TGTGCCAGTAGGCGGGGCAGCAGCGGAAATGAGCAGTTCTTC; CDR3aa: CASRRGSSGNEQFF
abundance: -; len: 18; d_gene: -; j_gene: TRBJ1-6; v_gene: TRBV18; CDR3nt: TGTGCCAGCTCACCATACCGGAACAGCATCTCCTATAATTCACCCCTCCACTTT; CDR3aa: CASSPYRNSISYNSPLHF
abundance: -; len: 14; d_gene: -; j_gene: TRBJ2-7; v_gene: TRBV19; CDR3nt: TGTGCCAGTAGTAACCCGGGGGACGTCTCCGAGCAGTACTTC; CDR3aa: CASSNPGDVSEQYF
abundance: -; len: 14; d_gene: -; j_gene: TRBJ2-5; v_gene: TRBV5-1; CDR3nt: TGCGCCAGCAGCGGGATGGGGGTTGGAGAGACCCAGTACTTC; CDR3aa: CASSGMGVGETQYF
abundance: -; len: 15; d_gene: TRBD1; j_gene: TRBJ2-5; v_gene: TRBV6-5; CDR3nt: TGTGCCAGCACGATCTCTCGGACAGGGAAAGAGACCCAGTACTTC; CDR3aa: CASTISRTGKETQYF
abundance: -; len: 13; d_gene: -; j_gene: TRBJ1-1; v_gene: TRBV6-5; CDR3nt: TGTGCCAGCAGTCGGGACGGAGGCACTGAAGCTTTCTTT; CDR3aa: CASSRDGGTEAFF
abundance: -; len: 18; d_gene: -; j_gene: TRBJ2-3; v_gene: TRBV10-3; CDR3nt: TGTGCCATCAGTGAGGGCACCTCAGCTCAAACTAGCACAGATACGCAGTATTTT; CDR3aa: CAISEGTSAQTSTDTQYF
abundance: -; len: 14; d_gene: -; j_gene: TRBJ1-2; v_gene: TRBV27; CDR3nt: TGTGCCAGCAGTCGGAACAGTCTTAACTATGGCTACACCTTC; CDR3aa: CASSRNSLNYGYTF
abundance: -; len: 14; d_gene: TRBD2; j_gene: TRBJ2-3; v_gene: TRBV6-6; CDR3nt: TGTGCCAGCAGTCGACTAGCGGGAACAGATACGCAGTATTTT; CDR3aa: CASSRLAGTDTQYF
abundance: -; len: 12; d_gene: -; j_gene: TRBJ2-2; v_gene: TRBV29-1; CDR3nt: TGCAGCGTTGGTCCCCGTTCAGGGGAGCTGTTTTTT; CDR3aa: CSVGPRSGELFF
abundance: once; len: 11; d_gene: -; j_gene: TRBJ2-3; v_gene: TRBV2; CDR3nt: TGTGCCAGCAGCAGCCCGGATACGCAGTATTTT; CDR3aa: CASSSPDTQYF
abundance: -; len: 15; d_gene: TRBD1; j_gene: TRBJ1-5; v_gene: TRBV6-5; CDR3nt: TGTGCCAGCAGTTGGACGACAGGGGCAGATCAGCCCCAGCATTTT; CDR3aa: CASSWTTGADQPQHF
abundance: once; len: 18; d_gene: TRBD2; j_gene: TRBJ2-7; v_gene: TRBV18; CDR3nt: TGTGCCAGCTCACCACGAGGTAGTGGTAGCGGGGGTTCCTACGAGCAGTACTTC; CDR3aa: CASSPRGSGSGGSYEQYF
abundance: -; len: 12; d_gene: -; j_gene: TRBJ1-2; v_gene: TRBV30; CDR3nt: TGTGCCTGGAGTGTCGAGGGCTATGGCTACACCTTC; CDR3aa: CAWSVEGYGYTF
abundance: -; len: 18; d_gene: TRBD2; j_gene: TRBJ2-1; v_gene: TRBV7-2; CDR3nt: TGTGCCAGCAGCATCGGTAGCGGGGGTTGGAGCTCCTACAATGAGCAGTTCTTC; CDR3aa: CASSIGSGGWSSYNEQFF
abundance: -; len: 16; d_gene: TRBD1; j_gene: TRBJ2-5; v_gene: TRBV7-2; CDR3nt: TGTGCCAGCAGCTTGACAGGGTCGGATACGCTTGAGACCCAGTACTTC; CDR3aa: CASSLTGSDTLETQYF
abundance: -; len: 13; d_gene: -; j_gene: TRBJ1-5; v_gene: TRBV6-1; CDR3nt: TGTGCCAGCAGCCAGCTTAGCAATCAGCCCCAGCATTTT; CDR3aa: CASSQLSNQPQHF
abundance: -; len: 15; d_gene: -; j_gene: TRBJ2-2; v_gene: TRBV19; CDR3nt: TGTGCCAGTAGTACCCCGGGACCATACACCGGGGAGCTGTTTTTT; CDR3aa: CASSTPGPYTGELFF